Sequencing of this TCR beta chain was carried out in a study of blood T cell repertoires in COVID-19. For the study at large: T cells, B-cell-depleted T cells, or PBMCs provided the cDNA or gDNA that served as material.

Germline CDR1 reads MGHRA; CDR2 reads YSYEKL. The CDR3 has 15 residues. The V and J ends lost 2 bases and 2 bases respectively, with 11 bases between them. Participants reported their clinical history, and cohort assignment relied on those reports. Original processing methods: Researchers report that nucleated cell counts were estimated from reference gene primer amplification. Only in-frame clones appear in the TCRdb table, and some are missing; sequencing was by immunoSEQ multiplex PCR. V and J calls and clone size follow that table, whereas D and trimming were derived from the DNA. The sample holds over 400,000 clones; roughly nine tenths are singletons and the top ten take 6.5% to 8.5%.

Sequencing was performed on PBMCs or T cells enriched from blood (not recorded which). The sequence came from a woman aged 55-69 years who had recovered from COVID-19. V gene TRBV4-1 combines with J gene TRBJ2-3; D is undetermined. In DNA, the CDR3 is TGCGCCAGCAGCCAATTTCTAGGAGACACAGATACGCAGTATTTT. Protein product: CASSQFLGDTDTQYF.